Listed here are 25 T cell receptor beta chains from one sample, sequenced in a study of T cell repertoires in cytomegalovirus infection. A single record per CDR3 protein comes from TCRdb applying MiXCR to the reads. The table records under 800,000 distinct CDR3 sequences, 20% to 30% of them present only once. The sequenced material came from CD8+ T cells from PBMCs. These receptors all stem from a human donor in good health (CMV status not recorded). Some clones in this sample may be carry-over from other donors' samples.

This clonotype was seen a handful of times. V is TRBV19 and J is TRBJ2-1; 9 bases line up with TRBD2. The germline gives CDR1 LNHDA, CDR2 SQIVND (reference sequence). V trimming: 6 bases; J trimming: 4 bases; junction bases outside the gene matches: 10. CDR3 length: 16 amino acids. CDR3 DNA sequence: TGTGCCAGTAGCACCTCAGCGGGGGGATTGTACAATGAGCAGTTCTTC. This gives the protein CASSTSAGGLYNEQFF.

The genes are TRBV4-2 and TRBJ2-1; TRBD1 might be the D (6 bases). There are 15 residues in the CDR3. Germline loops: CDR1 LGHNA, CDR2 YNFKEQ. V lost 5 bases to trimming and J lost 8 bases, with 19 bases between them. The CDR3 nucleotides read TGTGCCAGCAGCGACCGGGACACTACTTGGGATGAGCAGTTCTTC. This gives the protein CASSDRDTTWDEQFF.

This clonotype came up many times. This chain links TRBV6-2 or TRBV6-3 with TRBJ2-7; TRBD2 might be the D (5 bases). Germline V gene data show CDR1 as MNHEY and CDR2 as SVGEGT. V dropped 6 bases and J dropped 5 bases, with 11 bases sitting between them. The CDR3 extends over 12 amino acids. CDR3 sequence: CASRTPRDEQYV. The CDR3 DNA follows: TGTGCCAGCAGAACCCCGAGGGACGAGCAGTACGTC.

In this sample, this clonotype turned up a few times. The chain combines TRBV28 with TRBJ2-1; TRBD1 matches 8 bases. The CDR3 covers 14 residues. From germline, CDR1 is MDHEN and CDR2 SYDVKM. Germline trimming cut 6 bases from V and 8 bases from J; bases unmatched to any gene: 9. Written as DNA, the CDR3 is TGTGCCAGCAGGGCCGGGACAGGAGGCCATGAGCAGTTCTTC. Its translation: CASRAGTGGHEQFF.

The rearrangement uses TRBV7-3 and TRBJ2-2; D unresolved. The CDR3 loop spans 12 amino acids. V lost 8 bases, J lost 7 bases, and 11 bases lay in between. Germline lookup yields CDR1 SGHTA and CDR2 FQGTGA. CDR3 nucleotides: TGTGCCAGCGGTCAGGTTGGCGGGGAGCTGTTTTTT. Its translation: CASGQVGGELFF.

The chain joins TRBV28 to TRBJ2-5; D remains unclear. Germline V gives CDR1 MDHEN, CDR2 SYDVKM. The CDR3 spans 12 residues. V was shortened by 5 bases and J by 2 bases, with 6 bases between the two germline ends. CDR3 sequence (DNA): TGTGCCAGCAGTGACATGCAAGAGACCCAGTACTTC. This encodes CASSDMQETQYF.

This clonotype was observed a few times. The chain links TRBV7-6 to TRBJ2-1, with unresolved D. The CDR3 sequence is 15 residues long. Trimming removed 5 bases from V and 0 bases from J, with 11 bases in between. CDR1 is SGHVS and CDR2 is FNYEAQ in the germline V gene. The CDR3 nucleotides read TGTGCCAGCAGCGGTATAGGAAGCTCCTACAATGAGCAGTTCTTC. Amino acids: CASSGIGSSYNEQFF.

The chain carries TRBV7-9 and TRBJ2-6, with TRBD1 matching 8 bases. In germline, CDR1 is SEHNR, CDR2 FQNEAQ (reference sequence). The CDR3 has 19 residues. The J segment lost 0 bases and the V segment lost 1 base, leaving 8 bases of the junction unmatched. The CDR3 protein is CASSLDRGTGASGANVLTF. The CDR3 DNA follows: TGTGCCAGCAGCTTAGATAGGGGGACAGGTGCCTCTGGGGCCAACGTCCTGACTTTC.

There are a few counts of this clonotype. The rearrangement uses TRBV2 and TRBJ1-1, with a possible D match to TRBD1 (5 bases). V was clipped by 8 bases and J by 8 bases, with 12 bases between them. The length of the CDR3 is 11 residues. CDR1 is SNHLY, CDR2 FYNNEI, per germline. The CDR3 region has the DNA TGTGCCAGCGGGGGGACGGTAGAAGCTTTCTTT. Encoded protein: CASGGTVEAFF.

This chain joins TRBV4-1 and TRBJ1-2; possible D gene TRBD1, 5 bases. This CDR3 is 12 amino acids long. Germline V gene data show CDR1 as MGHRA and CDR2 as YSYEKL. V was trimmed by 3 bases and J by 6 bases, leaving 8 bases between them. CDR3 residues: CASSHGADGYTF. For the CDR3, the DNA is TGCGCCAGCAGCCACGGGGCTGATGGCTACACCTTC.

There are many counts of this clonotype. This chain uses TRBV7-8 with TRBJ2-1; D is unresolved. Trimming stripped 0 bases from V and 3 bases from J, with 6 bases between. CDR1 is SGHVS, CDR2 FQNEAQ, per germline. The CDR3 has 14 residues. The CDR3 loop reads CASSLASDYNEQFF. DNA of the CDR3: TGTGCCAGCAGCTTAGCCTCCGACTACAATGAGCAGTTCTTC. The variable domain in full, with the rest retrieved from reference TRBV7-8 and TRBJ2-1, is GAGVSQSPRYKVAKRGQDVALRCDPISGHVSLFWYQQALGQGPEFLTYFQNEAQLDKSGLPSDRFFAERPEGSVSTLKIQRTQQEDSAVYLCASSLASDYNEQFFGPGTRLTVL.

The chain couples TRBV4-2 to TRBJ2-7; 9 bases match TRBD1. Looked up from germline, CDR1 is LGHNA and CDR2 is YNFKEQ. This CDR3 is 16 amino acids long. The V and J ends lost 3 bases and 3 bases, in that order; junction bases with no gene match: 9. The CDR3 here is CASSQAPGTGRYEQYF. CDR3 nucleotide sequence: TGTGCCAGCAGCCAGGCCCCCGGGACAGGGCGCTACGAGCAGTACTTC.

This clonotype has only a few counts. This sequence joins TRBV19 and TRBJ1-1; D gene uncertain. Trimming took off 7 bases at V and 1 base at J, with 4 bases between the two ends. The CDR3 is made up of 11 amino acids. Germline V gene sequence: CDR1 LNHDA, CDR2 SQIVND (reference sequence). The CDR3 DNA follows: TGTGCCAGTATTAAGAACACTGAAGCTTTCTTT. It yields the protein CASIKNTEAFF.

V usage is TRBV9 and J usage is TRBJ2-1; 9 bases agree with TRBD1. Germline V gene data show CDR1 as SGDLS and CDR2 as YYNGEE. The CDR3 spans 16 residues. V lost 3 bases, J lost 3 bases, and 7 bases stayed unmatched. The DNA of the CDR3 is TGTGCCAGCAGCGGAGATGGGACAGGGTACTACAATGAGCAGTTCTTC. Translated, it gives CASSGDGTGYYNEQFF.

This clonotype was seen at least ten times. The chain combines TRBV7-9 with TRBJ1-5, with no clear D. CDR1 and CDR2 from the germline V gene are SEHNR and FQNEAQ (reference sequence). There are 18 residues in the CDR3. V dropped 1 base and J dropped 0 bases, with 16 bases sitting between them. CDR3 amino acids: CASSLVGRYPYSNQPQHF. DNA for the CDR3: TGTGCCAGCAGCTTAGTCGGGAGGTATCCTTATAGCAATCAGCCCCAGCATTTT.

This clonotype showed up many times. The chain uses TRBV7-2 and TRBJ2-2; TRBD2 agrees at 7 bases. The CDR3 has 18 amino acids. CDR1 is SGHTA, CDR2 FQGNSA, per germline. V trimming: 0 bases; J trimming: 1 base; junction bases outside the gene matches: 8. This chain's CDR3 is CASSLAWEGNWNTGELFF. CDR3 DNA sequence: TGTGCCAGCAGCTTAGCCTGGGAGGGGAACTGGAACACCGGGGAGCTGTTTTTT.

This clonotype was seen ten or more times. This sequence joins TRBV7-9 and TRBJ2-3; 7 bases are a match to TRBD2. CDR3 length equals 15 residues. V trimming: 7 bases; J trimming: 0 bases; junction bases outside the gene matches: 7. In germline, CDR1 is SEHNR, CDR2 FQNEAQ (reference sequence). The CDR3 nucleotides read TGTGCCAGCATCCAGAGCGGGGAGAGCACAGATACGCAGTATTTT. Translation gives CASIQSGESTDTQYF.

The chain employs TRBV6-5 and TRBJ2-5, with D perhaps given as TRBD1 or TRBD2 (5 bases each). V lost 8 bases to trimming and J lost 4 bases, with 17 bases between them. This CDR3 spans 14 amino acids. The germline CDR1 and CDR2 sequences are MNHEY and SVGAGI. The CDR3 DNA follows: TGTGCCAGCTCGAGGAACGACGGGACAGAGACCCAGTACTTC. Amino acids: CASSRNDGTETQYF.

The chain recombines TRBV29-1 with TRBJ2-7, with D perhaps TRBD2 (6 bases). The CDR3 loop spans 15 amino acids. Trimming took off 0 bases at V and 1 base at J, with 13 bases between the two ends. Germline V gene data show CDR1 as SQVTM and CDR2 as ANQGSEA. The CDR3: CSVEDLGGESYEQYF. In DNA form, the CDR3 reads TGCAGCGTTGAAGATCTGGGAGGAGAGTCCTACGAGCAGTACTTC.

J is TRBJ2-1 and V is TRBV6-5; D unresolved. CDR1 and CDR2 from the germline V gene are MNHEY and SVGAGI. The CDR3 totals 15 residues. Trimming cost V 1 base and J 8 bases, with 15 bases left between them. This chain's CDR3 is CASSYFGLLGDEQFF. CDR3 coding DNA: TGTGCCAGCAGTTACTTCGGCCTCCTGGGTGATGAGCAGTTCTTC.

Details on this clonotype: A much larger clonotype is one base distant, so this may be a read error. As the CDR3 is not closed by the conserved phenylalanine or tryptophan, this likely results from a read error. The rearrangement uses TRBV28 and TRBJ2-2; the D gene is possibly TRBD2 (5 bases). The CDR3 spans 14 residues. CDR1 and CDR2 from the germline V gene are MDHEN and SYDVKM. Between the trimmed V and J ends, which lost 5 bases and 0 bases, there was a span of 7 bases. The CDR3: CASSILANTGELFL. The CDR3 DNA follows: TGTGCCAGCAGTATACTAGCGAACACCGGGGAGCTGTTTCTT.

For this clonotype: A much larger clone differs from this one at a single base, so this may be a read error. The rearrangement joins TRBV4-2 to TRBJ1-1; no clear D. The CDR3 covers 15 residues. Germline assignment: CDR1 LGHNA and CDR2 YNFKEQ. DNA for the CDR3: TGTGTCAGCAGCCAAGATACAGCTATGAACACTGAAGCTTTCTTT. Its protein product is CVSSQDTAMNTEAFF.

There are many counts of this clonotype. This chain uses TRBV28 with TRBJ1-1, with D unclear. V lost 5 bases to trimming and J lost 1 base, with 5 bases between them. This CDR3 has 12 residues. Germline assignment: CDR1 MDHEN and CDR2 SYDVKM. CDR3 sequence reads: CASSLPNTEAFF. The CDR3, as DNA: TGTGCCAGCAGTCTTCCGAACACTGAAGCTTTCTTT.

This clonotype has more than one count but fewer than ten. The rearrangement uses TRBV12-3 or TRBV12-4 and TRBJ2-1; no clear D gene. The ends were cut back, 5 bases at V and 7 bases at J, with 9 bases in the middle. The length of the CDR3 is 12 residues. The CDR3 spells CASSESMNEQFF. The DNA of the CDR3 is TGTGCCAGCAGTGAAAGCATGAATGAGCAGTTCTTC.

On this clonotype: The junction differs from germline at one of its ends, possibly a read error. J is TRBJ2-1 and V is TRBV5-5; no firm D call. Germline assignment: CDR1 SGHKS and CDR2 YYEKEE (reference sequence). This CDR3 is built from 12 residues. CDR3 DNA sequence: TGTGCCAACAGCGACTCCTACAATGAGCAGTTCTTC. It is translated as CANSDSYNEQFF.